Here is one TCR beta chain with its context. A single count supports this clonotype. This receptor's antigen is unknown. Base qualities are not recorded, but no much larger clone differs from it by a single base. Donors were 40 or so systemically healthy Caucasian individuals from Russia aged about 6 to 100 years. About 10 milliliters of peripheral blood were drawn from each donor into EDTA-treated Vacutainer tubes. Ficoll-Paque density-gradient centrifugation was used to isolate PBMCs, with at least 7 million per sample. Trizol reagent was used to extract total RNA from the PBMCs, yielding at least 5.5 micrograms per sample. The percentages of naive CD45RAhigh/CD27high T cells were determined by flow cytometry on a PBMC aliquot from every donor. These data come from a study of blood T cells in healthy people across ages (dated by TCRdb to between 2014 and 2017). Concerning the study at large: Template switching captured roughly one uniquely barcoded TCR beta cDNA molecule per two T cells in model experiments. Using deep sequencing normalized with unique cDNA molecular identifiers, the study measured how TCR beta repertoire diversity changes with age. Donors were grouped into four age groups: young (average 16 years), middle-aged (less than 40), aged (about 59) and long-lived (around 80). Donors of different ages were randomly distributed across sequencing lanes to avoid experimental bias. For two donors (one aged 18 to 30 and one aged 80 or older), the study analyzed two additional independent replicas of 1 million unique cDNA reads from the same blood draw. What the research found in general, with its limitations: Compared with the aged group, more naive CD4+ T cells, fewer expanded clones and increased TCR diversity were shown by the long-lived group, suggesting age selection. The CMV infection status of donors was not known, potentially confounding age-related changes in expanded clonotypes. Observed TCR beta diversity per million T cells fell roughly linearly with age, and a significant reduction was already apparent by age around 36. Total diversity estimates from one million sequenced T cells were considered lower bounds and underestimates. Conclusive comparison of naive and antigen-experienced compartments was prevented by the profiling of bulk unsorted PBMCs. Observed TCR beta diversity correlated strongly with the percentage of naive T cells measured by flow cytometry.

The library was obtained by 5' RACE. A second PCR of about 7 to 12 cycles was run with a J-beta primer mix and a sample-barcoded 5' primer. A template-switch 5' adaptor carrying 12 random nucleotides introduced a unique molecular identifier onto each TCR beta cDNA molecule. Each sample yielded at least 2.5 million CDR3-containing paired-end reads. The Mint cDNA synthesis kit, primed by a TRBC-specific oligonucleotide, was used to synthesize first-strand cDNA from all RNA. Following uracil-DNA glycosylase treatment, a first 18-cycle PCR with universal primers M1SS and BC2_uni_R was performed on all cDNA. The authors processed their data as follows. Normalization of each sample was performed by random selection of 1 million high-quality reads, each carrying a distinct molecular identifier. Reads with shared molecular identifiers were discarded instead of being binned into consensus sequences. MiTCR, set to a Q25 quality threshold and the strictest error-elimination algorithm, was used for CDR3 identification, clonotype clustering and error correction. A nonparametric unseen species model with Euler transformation was used to estimate a lower bound on total TCR beta diversity. The public reads were quality trimmed at Q25 with fastp and then assembled into clones with MiXCR by TCRdb, keeping productive beta chains. Here each entry gathers all rows of one CDR3 protein and keeps the most common genes and DNA. The V and J calls, along with clone size, are taken from TCRdb and not from the paper's own processing. This sample has around 1,900,000 distinct CDR3 sequences in its table, and approximately 40% of those were observed once. Together, the top ten hold roughly 24% of the sample.

This receptor was taken from a human donor in good health. Sequenced sample: blood.

The DNA sequence is TGCAGTGCTACCCTGGGGGGGTTAGGAGAGACCCAGTACTTC. Translated, it reads CSATLGGLGETQYF. This chain is built from TRBV20-1 and TRBJ2-5, with 7 bases matching TRBD2. Here V drops 4 bases and J drops 4 bases, and the junction holds 9 bases not matched to any gene. There are 14 amino acids in the CDR3, from cysteine to phenylalanine inclusive. CDR3 DNA is the only sequence kept; it has 42 bases, read in frame from the first base. The CDR1 and CDR2 encoded by the germline V gene (reference sequence) are DFQATT and SNEGSKA.